Listed below are T cell receptor beta chains from one sample, sequenced in a study of T cell repertoires in cytomegalovirus infection. TCRdb itself ran the reads through MiXCR, one entry per CDR3 protein. The sample comprises under 600,000 distinct CDR3 sequences, more than 15% of which are singletons, and about 24% rests with the top ten. Sequenced sample: CD8+ T cells from PBMCs. These TCRs come from a human donor in good health (CMV status not recorded). Some clones in this sample may be carry-over from other donors' samples. Each CDR3 is given with its conserved first and last residue. The order of the fields is clone size, V gene, D gene, J gene, CDR3 DNA, CDR3 protein. The D gene is left open where the match is weak. Rows give clone size only sometimes, using once, few, many, or a class for an expanded clone.

abundance: NA
v_gene: TRBV7-9
d_gene: TRBD2
j_gene: TRBJ2-5
CDR3nt: TGTGCCAGCAGCCCGTCGGGGTGGGAGCGGGAGACCACGTACTTC
CDR3aa: CASSPSGWERETTYF

abundance: few
v_gene: TRBV5-1
d_gene: NA
j_gene: TRBJ1-1
CDR3nt: TGCGCCAGCACCTTGGAGCTGAACACTGAAGCTTTCTTT
CDR3aa: CASTLELNTEAFF

abundance: many
v_gene: TRBV11-2
d_gene: NA
j_gene: TRBJ2-1
CDR3nt: TGTGCCAGCAGCTTCATAAGCAATGAGCAGTTCTTC
CDR3aa: CASSFISNEQFF

abundance: many
v_gene: TRBV20-1
d_gene: NA
j_gene: TRBJ2-3
CDR3nt: TGCAGTGCTGGGGCTAGCGATATTTCCTCTGTCACAGATACGCAGTATTTT
CDR3aa: CSAGASDISSVTDTQYF

abundance: NA
v_gene: TRBV27
d_gene: NA
j_gene: TRBJ1-2
CDR3nt: TGTGCCAGCAGGCAAAGACAACTAGGGTTTCTTGGCTACCCCTTC
CDR3aa: CASRQRQLGFLGYPF

abundance: many
v_gene: TRBV7-9
d_gene: NA
j_gene: TRBJ1-2
CDR3nt: TGTGCCAGCACCAAAGGGGGACGTGGCTACACCTTC
CDR3aa: CASTKGGRGYTF

abundance: NA
v_gene: TRBV28
d_gene: NA
j_gene: TRBJ2-1
CDR3nt: TGTGCCAGCACCCCCTTCACTGGAGAGGGAGCCTACAATGAGCAGTTCTTC
CDR3aa: CASTPFTGEGAYNEQFF

abundance: NA
v_gene: TRBV5-5
d_gene: NA
j_gene: TRBJ2-7
CDR3nt: TGTGCCAGCAGCTTGGGAGGGAAAACCTCCTACGAGCAGTACTTC
CDR3aa: CASSLGGKTSYEQYF

abundance: many
v_gene: TRBV7-7
d_gene: NA
j_gene: TRBJ1-2
CDR3nt: TGTGCCAGCAGCTTTCTCGGGGGGCGCGGCTATGGCTACACCTTC
CDR3aa: CASSFLGGRGYGYTF

abundance: NA
v_gene: TRBV19
d_gene: NA
j_gene: TRBJ2-7
CDR3nt: TGTGCCAGTAGTATCGCTTGGGTGCAGACTACTCTCTACGAGCAGTACTTC
CDR3aa: CASSIAWVQTTLYEQYF

abundance: many
v_gene: TRBV4-2
d_gene: TRBD2
j_gene: TRBJ2-1
CDR3nt: TGTGCCAGCAGACCCGCAGCGGGAGGGGGGGGTGAGCAGTTCTTC
CDR3aa: CASRPAAGGGGEQFF

abundance: NA
v_gene: TRBV2
d_gene: TRBD1
j_gene: TRBJ2-2
CDR3nt: TGTGCCAGCCTACAGGGGTCCGGGGAGCTGTTTTTT
CDR3aa: CASLQGSGELFF

abundance: many
v_gene: TRBV10-3
d_gene: NA
j_gene: TRBJ1-1
CDR3nt: TGTGCCATCAGTGAGGACACCATGAACACTGAAGCTTTCTTT
CDR3aa: CAISEDTMNTEAFF

abundance: many
v_gene: TRBV7-2
d_gene: TRBD2
j_gene: TRBJ2-5
CDR3nt: TGTGCCAGCAGCTTAGGGACTAGCGGGAGCGGAGAGACCCAGTACTTC
CDR3aa: CASSLGTSGSGETQYF

abundance: NA
v_gene: TRBV7-6
d_gene: NA
j_gene: TRBJ2-3
CDR3nt: TGTGCCAGCAGCTCGCCCCTCGCAGATACGCAGTATTTT
CDR3aa: CASSSPLADTQYF

abundance: many
v_gene: TRBV12-3/TRBV12-4
d_gene: TRBD2
j_gene: TRBJ2-1
CDR3nt: TGTGCCAGCAGTGGACTAGCGGGATACTACAATGAGCAGTTCTTC
CDR3aa: CASSGLAGYYNEQFF

abundance: NA
v_gene: TRBV25-1
d_gene: NA
j_gene: TRBJ1-2
CDR3nt: TGTGCCAGCAGTGGCCCACAGGGAAGGGATGGCTACACCTTC
CDR3aa: CASSGPQGRDGYTF

abundance: few
v_gene: TRBV6-5
d_gene: NA
j_gene: TRBJ1-1
CDR3nt: TGTGCCAGCAGTTACGGGTTGGGGACTGAAGCTTTCTTT
CDR3aa: CASSYGLGTEAFF

abundance: NA
v_gene: TRBV7-9
d_gene: NA
j_gene: TRBJ1-3
CDR3nt: TGTGCCAGCAGCTTGGTCTACTCAGGGGAGTTCTCTGGAAACACCATATATTTT
CDR3aa: CASSLVYSGEFSGNTIYF

abundance: NA
v_gene: TRBV7-6
d_gene: NA
j_gene: TRBJ1-1
CDR3nt: TGTGCCAGCAGCTTAGGGTCTTCCGAAGCTTTCTTT
CDR3aa: CASSLGSSEAFF

abundance: NA
v_gene: TRBV19
d_gene: NA
j_gene: TRBJ1-4
CDR3nt: TGTGCCAGTAGTCGACAGACTCTTAATGAAAAACTGTTTTTT
CDR3aa: CASSRQTLNEKLFF

abundance: many
v_gene: TRBV7-9
d_gene: NA
j_gene: TRBJ2-7
CDR3nt: TGTGCCAGCTCCTCGTCAGAGACCTACGAGCAGTACTTC
CDR3aa: CASSSSETYEQYF

abundance: few
v_gene: TRBV5-1
d_gene: NA
j_gene: TRBJ1-5
CDR3nt: TGCGCCAGCAGCTTGAGATGGGGAAGTGATCAGCCCCAGCATTTT
CDR3aa: CASSLRWGSDQPQHF

abundance: many
v_gene: TRBV12-3/TRBV12-4
d_gene: NA
j_gene: TRBJ1-5
CDR3nt: TGTGCCAGCAGTTTCAGCGTGGCAGGGGCCCTCAATCAGCCCCAGCATTTT
CDR3aa: CASSFSVAGALNQPQHF

abundance: many
v_gene: TRBV6-1
d_gene: NA
j_gene: TRBJ1-2
CDR3nt: TGTGCCAGCAGTGAATCGGAATCGACTAACCTCTATGGCTACACCTTC
CDR3aa: CASSESESTNLYGYTF

abundance: few
v_gene: TRBV20-1
d_gene: NA
j_gene: TRBJ1-2
CDR3nt: TGCAGTGCTAGAGATCTCAGGGACTCTAACTATGGCTACACCTTC
CDR3aa: CSARDLRDSNYGYTF

abundance: many
v_gene: TRBV6-6
d_gene: NA
j_gene: TRBJ2-7
CDR3nt: TGTGCCAGCAGTGACTCCGGGACCTACGAGCAGTACTTC
CDR3aa: CASSDSGTYEQYF

abundance: NA
v_gene: TRBV7-2
d_gene: NA
j_gene: TRBJ2-1
CDR3nt: TGTGCCAGCAGCCCCGGCCCACAGGGGACTGCTAACTACAATTTGCAGTTCTTC
CDR3aa: CASSPGPQGTANYNLQFF

abundance: many
v_gene: TRBV20-1
d_gene: NA
j_gene: TRBJ2-7
CDR3nt: TGCAGTGCTAGAGTCCCCAGCGGTCCCTCCTACGAGCAGTACTTC
CDR3aa: CSARVPSGPSYEQYF

abundance: NA
v_gene: TRBV7-6
d_gene: NA
j_gene: TRBJ1-1
CDR3nt: TGTGCCAGCAGCCCAGGTGGGGGATTGAACACTGAAGCTTTCTTT
CDR3aa: CASSPGGGLNTEAFF

abundance: few
v_gene: TRBV4-1
d_gene: NA
j_gene: TRBJ2-3
CDR3nt: TGCGCCAGCAGCCAAGAAGTGGGCCCAGATACGCAGTATTTT
CDR3aa: CASSQEVGPDTQYF

abundance: few
v_gene: TRBV28
d_gene: NA
j_gene: TRBJ2-1
CDR3nt: TGTGCCAGCAGTTTGCCCCTGACAGGACCGGGAAGAAATGAGCAGTTCTTC
CDR3aa: CASSLPLTGPGRNEQFF

abundance: many
v_gene: TRBV28
d_gene: TRBD1
j_gene: TRBJ1-6
CDR3nt: TGTGCCAGCAGTACAGGGGTGAGATCACCCCTCCACTTT
CDR3aa: CASSTGVRSPLHF

abundance: NA
v_gene: TRBV27
d_gene: TRBD2
j_gene: TRBJ2-1
CDR3nt: TGTGCCAGCAGTTGGGGAGGGTATGGACCCCGCAATGAGCAGTTCTTC
CDR3aa: CASSWGGYGPRNEQFF

abundance: few
v_gene: TRBV27
d_gene: TRBD1
j_gene: TRBJ2-7
CDR3nt: TGTGCCAGCAGTAGGGACAGGGTCAGGGAGCAGTACTTC
CDR3aa: CASSRDRVREQYF

abundance: few
v_gene: TRBV25-1
d_gene: NA
j_gene: TRBJ2-2
CDR3nt: TGTGCCAGCAGTGACAACCCCGGGGAGCTGTTTTTT
CDR3aa: CASSDNPGELFF

abundance: NA
v_gene: TRBV7-9
d_gene: NA
j_gene: TRBJ2-5
CDR3nt: TGTGCCAGCAGCTCTTACAGGGTACAAGAGACCAAGTACTTC
CDR3aa: CASSSYRVQETKYF

abundance: few
v_gene: TRBV5-1
d_gene: TRBD1
j_gene: TRBJ1-1
CDR3nt: TGCGCCAGCAGCTATAGCAACCCAGGGGGAGATGGAGCTTTCTTT
CDR3aa: CASSYSNPGGDGAFF

abundance: few
v_gene: TRBV4-2
d_gene: TRBD2
j_gene: TRBJ2-3
CDR3nt: TGTGCCAGCAGCCAAGATAGCCCAGCGGGGGGCACAGATACGCAGTATTTT
CDR3aa: CASSQDSPAGGTDTQYF

abundance: NA
v_gene: TRBV20-1
d_gene: TRBD1
j_gene: TRBJ2-7
CDR3nt: TGCAGTGCTCGGGACAGGCGCTCCTACGAGCAGTACTTC
CDR3aa: CSARDRRSYEQYF